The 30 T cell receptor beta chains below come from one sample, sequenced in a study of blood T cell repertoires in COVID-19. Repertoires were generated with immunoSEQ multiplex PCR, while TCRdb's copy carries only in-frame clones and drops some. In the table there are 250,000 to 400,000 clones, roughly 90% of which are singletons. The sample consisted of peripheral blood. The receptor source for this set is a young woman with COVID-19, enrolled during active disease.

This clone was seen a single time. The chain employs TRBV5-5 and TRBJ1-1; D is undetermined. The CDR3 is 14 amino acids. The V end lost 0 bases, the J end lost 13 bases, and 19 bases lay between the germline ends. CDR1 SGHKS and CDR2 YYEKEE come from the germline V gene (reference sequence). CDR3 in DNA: TGTGCCAGCAGCTTGGAGGGCGGGCGAGAATTCGGTTTCTTT. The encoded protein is CASSLEGGREFGFF.

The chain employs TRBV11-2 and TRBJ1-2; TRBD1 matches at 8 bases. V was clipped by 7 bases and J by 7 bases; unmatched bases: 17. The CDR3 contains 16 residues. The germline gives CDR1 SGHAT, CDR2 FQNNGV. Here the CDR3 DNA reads TGTGCCAGCACCCTAAAATCCAGGACAGGGCATCCTGGCTACACCTTC. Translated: CASTLKSRTGHPGYTF.

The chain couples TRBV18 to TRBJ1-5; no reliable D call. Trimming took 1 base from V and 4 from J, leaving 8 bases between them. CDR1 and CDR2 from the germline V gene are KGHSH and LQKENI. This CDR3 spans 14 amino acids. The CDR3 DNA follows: TGTGCCAGCTCACCACAGATCGGTAATCAGCCCCAGCATTTT. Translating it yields CASSPQIGNQPQHF.

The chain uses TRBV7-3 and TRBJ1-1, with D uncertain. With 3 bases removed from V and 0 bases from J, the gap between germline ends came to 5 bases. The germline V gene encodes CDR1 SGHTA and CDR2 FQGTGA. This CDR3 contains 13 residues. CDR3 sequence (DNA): TGTGCCAGCAGCTTCGGGTTGAACACTGAAGCTTTCTTT. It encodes CASSFGLNTEAFF.

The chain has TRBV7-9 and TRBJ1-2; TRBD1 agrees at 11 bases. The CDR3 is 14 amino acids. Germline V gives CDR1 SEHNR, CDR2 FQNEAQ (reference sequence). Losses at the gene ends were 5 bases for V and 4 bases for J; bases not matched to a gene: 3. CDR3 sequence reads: CASSVDRGLYGYTF. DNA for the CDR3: TGTGCCAGCAGCGTGGACAGGGGGCTCTATGGCTACACCTTC. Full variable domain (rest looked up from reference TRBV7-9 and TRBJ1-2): DTGVSQNPRHKITKRGQNVTFRCDPISEHNRLYWYRQTLGQGPEFLTYFQNEAQLEKSRLLSDRFSAERPKGSFSTLEIQRTEQGDSAMYLCASSVDRGLYGYTFGSGTRLTVV.

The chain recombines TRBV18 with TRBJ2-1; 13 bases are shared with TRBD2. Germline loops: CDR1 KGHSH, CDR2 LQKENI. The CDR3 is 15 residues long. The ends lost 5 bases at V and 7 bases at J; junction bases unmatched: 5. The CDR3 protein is CASSRTSGRQNEQFF. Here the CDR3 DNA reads TGTGCCAGCTCAAGGACTAGCGGGAGACAAAATGAGCAGTTCTTC.

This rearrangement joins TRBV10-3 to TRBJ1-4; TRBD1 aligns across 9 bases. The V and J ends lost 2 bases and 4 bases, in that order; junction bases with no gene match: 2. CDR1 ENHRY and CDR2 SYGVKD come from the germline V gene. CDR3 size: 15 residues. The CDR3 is CAISERTGVNEKLFF. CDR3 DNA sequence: TGTGCCATCAGTGAGAGGACAGGGGTTAATGAAAAACTGTTTTTT.

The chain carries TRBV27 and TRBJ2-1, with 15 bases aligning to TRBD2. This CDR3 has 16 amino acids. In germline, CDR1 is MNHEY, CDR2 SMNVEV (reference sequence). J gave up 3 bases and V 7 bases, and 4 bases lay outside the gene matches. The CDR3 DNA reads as TGTGCCAGCACCTGGACTAGCGGGAGGGACTACAATGAGCAGTTCTTC. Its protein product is CASTWTSGRDYNEQFF.

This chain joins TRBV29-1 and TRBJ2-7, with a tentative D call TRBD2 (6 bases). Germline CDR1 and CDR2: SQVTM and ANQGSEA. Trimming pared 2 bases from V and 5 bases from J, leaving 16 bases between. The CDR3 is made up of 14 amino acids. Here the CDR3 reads CSVEKGGVGDEQYF. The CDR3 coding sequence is TGCAGCGTTGAAAAAGGAGGGGTGGGTGACGAGCAGTACTTC.

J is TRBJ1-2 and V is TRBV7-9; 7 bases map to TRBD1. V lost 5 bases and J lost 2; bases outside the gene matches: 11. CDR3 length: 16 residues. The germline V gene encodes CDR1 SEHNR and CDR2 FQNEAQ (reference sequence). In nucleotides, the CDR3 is TGTGCCAGCAGCCCGGACAGGACTTTTATCAACTATGGCTACACCTTC. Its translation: CASSPDRTFINYGYTF.

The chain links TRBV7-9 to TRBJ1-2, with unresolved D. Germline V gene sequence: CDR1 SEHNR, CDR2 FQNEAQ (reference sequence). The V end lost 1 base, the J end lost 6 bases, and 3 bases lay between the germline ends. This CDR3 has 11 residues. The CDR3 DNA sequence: TGTGCCAGCAGCTTAGGTAATGGCTACACCTTC. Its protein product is CASSLGNGYTF. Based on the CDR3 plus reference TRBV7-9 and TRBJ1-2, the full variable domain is DTGVSQNPRHKITKRGQNVTFRCDPISEHNRLYWYRQTLGQGPEFLTYFQNEAQLEKSRLLSDRFSAERPKGSFSTLEIQRTEQGDSAMYLCASSLGNGYTFGSGTRLTVV.

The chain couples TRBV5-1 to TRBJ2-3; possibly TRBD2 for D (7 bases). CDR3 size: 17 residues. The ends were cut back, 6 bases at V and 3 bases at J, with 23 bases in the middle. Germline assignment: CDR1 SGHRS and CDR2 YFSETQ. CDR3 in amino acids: CASNGGHSLGRTDTQYF. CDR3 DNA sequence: TGCGCCAGCAACGGGGGGCATTCCCTCGGGAGGACAGATACGCAGTATTTT.

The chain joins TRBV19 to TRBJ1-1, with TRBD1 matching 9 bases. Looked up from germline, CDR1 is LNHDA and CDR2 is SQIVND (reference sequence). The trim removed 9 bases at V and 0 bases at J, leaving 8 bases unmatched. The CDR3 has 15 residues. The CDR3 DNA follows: TGTGCCAGCCTGAGGGGACAGGGATTGAACACTGAAGCTTTCTTT. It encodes CASLRGQGLNTEAFF.

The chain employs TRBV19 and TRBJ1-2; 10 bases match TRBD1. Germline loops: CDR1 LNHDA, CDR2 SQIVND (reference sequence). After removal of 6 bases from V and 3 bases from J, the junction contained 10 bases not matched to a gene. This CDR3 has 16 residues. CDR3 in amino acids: CASRRQGAAGDYGYTF. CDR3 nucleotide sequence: TGTGCCAGTAGACGACAGGGGGCCGCCGGCGACTATGGCTACACCTTC.

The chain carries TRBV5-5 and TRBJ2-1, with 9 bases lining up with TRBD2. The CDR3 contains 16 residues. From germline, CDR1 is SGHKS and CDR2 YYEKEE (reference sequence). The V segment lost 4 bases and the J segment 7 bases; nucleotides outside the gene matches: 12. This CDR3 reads CASSRILSGSGNEQFF. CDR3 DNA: TGTGCCAGCAGCCGAATCCTTAGCGGGAGTGGGAATGAGCAGTTCTTC. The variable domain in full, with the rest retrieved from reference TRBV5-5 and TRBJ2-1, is DAGVTQSPTHLIKTRGQQVTLRCSPISGHKSVSWYQQVLGQGPQFIFQYYEKEERGRGNFPDRFSARQFPNYSSELNVNALLLGDSALYLCASSRILSGSGNEQFFGPGTRLTVL.

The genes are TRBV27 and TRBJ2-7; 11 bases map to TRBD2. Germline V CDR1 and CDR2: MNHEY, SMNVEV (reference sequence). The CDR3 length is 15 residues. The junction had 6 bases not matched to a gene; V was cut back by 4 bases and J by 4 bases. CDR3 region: CASSSPLAGDYEQYF. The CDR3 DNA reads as TGTGCCAGCAGTTCCCCACTAGCGGGAGATTACGAGCAGTACTTC.

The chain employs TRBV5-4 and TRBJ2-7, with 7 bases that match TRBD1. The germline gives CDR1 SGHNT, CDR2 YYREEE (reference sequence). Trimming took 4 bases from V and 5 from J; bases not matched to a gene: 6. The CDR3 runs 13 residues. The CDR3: CASSLNTGDEQYF. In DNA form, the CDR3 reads TGTGCCAGCAGCCTCAATACAGGGGACGAGCAGTACTTC. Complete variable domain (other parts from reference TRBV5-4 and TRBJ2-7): ETGVTQSPTHLIKTRGQQVTLRCSSQSGHNTVSWYQQALGQGPQFIFQYYREEENGRGNFPPRFSGLQFPNYSSELNVNALELDDSALYLCASSLNTGDEQYFGPGTRLTVT.

The CDR3 region is CASSLAQGAYGYTF. CDR3 DNA: TGCGCCAGCAGCTTGGCGCAGGGGGCCTATGGCTACACCTTC. This chain connects TRBV5-1 to TRBJ1-2; TRBD1 aligns across 8 bases. In germline, CDR1 is SGHRS, CDR2 YFSETQ. V dropped 0 bases and J dropped 4; count of bases not matched to a gene: 2. This CDR3 is 14 amino acids long. Full variable domain (missing parts from reference TRBV5-1 and TRBJ1-2): KAGVTQTPRYLIKTRGQQVTLSCSPISGHRSVSWYQQTPGQGLQFLFEYFSETQRNKGNFPGRFSGRQFSNSRSEMNVSTLELGDSALYLCASSLAQGAYGYTFGSGTRLTVV.

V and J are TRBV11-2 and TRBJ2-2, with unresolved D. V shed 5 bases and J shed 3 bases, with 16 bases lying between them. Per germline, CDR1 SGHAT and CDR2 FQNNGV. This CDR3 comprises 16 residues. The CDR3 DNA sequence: TGTGCCAGCAGCCTATTAAATCAGGTGGACACCGGGGAGCTGTTTTTT. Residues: CASSLLNQVDTGELFF. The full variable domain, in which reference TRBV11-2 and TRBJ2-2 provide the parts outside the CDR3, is EAGVAQSPRYKIIEKRQSVAFWCNPISGHATLYWYQQILGQGPKLLIQFQNNGVVDDSQLPKDRFSAERLKGVDSTLKIQPAKLEDSAVYLCASSLLNQVDTGELFFGEGSRLTVL.

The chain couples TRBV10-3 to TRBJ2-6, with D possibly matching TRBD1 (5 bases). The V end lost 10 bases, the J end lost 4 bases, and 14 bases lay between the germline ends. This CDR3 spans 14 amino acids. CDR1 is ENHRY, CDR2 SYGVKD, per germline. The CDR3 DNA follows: TGTGCCACACAGGATAAGCTGGGGGCCAACGTCCTGACTTTC. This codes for CATQDKLGANVLTF.

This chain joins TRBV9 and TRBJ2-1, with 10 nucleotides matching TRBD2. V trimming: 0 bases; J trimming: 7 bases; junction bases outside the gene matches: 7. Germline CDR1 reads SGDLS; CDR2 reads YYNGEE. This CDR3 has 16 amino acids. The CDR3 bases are TGTGCCAGCAGCGTAGCCCCTAGCGGGAGCGAAAATGAGCAGTTCTTC. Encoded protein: CASSVAPSGSENEQFF.

In DNA, the CDR3 is TGTGCCAGCAGCGTTGGGCCAGCGGGAGGCTCCTACGAGCAGTACTTC. Translated: CASSVGPAGGSYEQYF. The V gene is TRBV3-1 (or the pseudogene TRBV3-2), the J gene TRBJ2-7; 9 bases fit TRBD2. Looked up from germline, CDR1 is LGHDT and CDR2 is YNNKEL (reference sequence). CDR3 length: 16 amino acids. V shed 5 bases, J shed 0 bases, and the junction held 8 bases outside the gene matches.

The CDR3 DNA reads TGTGCCAGCAGTTTGCGTCAGGGGTACGGGGAGCTGTTTTTT. Protein product: CASSLRQGYGELFF. This chain joins TRBV27 and TRBJ2-2; possible D gene TRBD1, 6 bases. Trimming stripped 3 bases from V and 7 bases from J, with 12 bases between. In germline, CDR1 is MNHEY, CDR2 SMNVEV (reference sequence). The CDR3 runs 14 residues.

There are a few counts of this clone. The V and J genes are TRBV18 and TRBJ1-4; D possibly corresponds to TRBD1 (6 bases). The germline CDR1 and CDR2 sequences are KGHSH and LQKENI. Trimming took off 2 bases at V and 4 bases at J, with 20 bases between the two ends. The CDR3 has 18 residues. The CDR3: CASSPNQFRTANNEKLFF. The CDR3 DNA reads TGTGCCAGCTCACCAAATCAGTTTAGGACAGCTAATAATGAAAAACTGTTTTTT. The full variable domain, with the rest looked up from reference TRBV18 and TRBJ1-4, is NAGVMQNPRHLVRRRGQEARLRCSPMKGHSHVYWYRQLPEEGLKFMVYLQKENIIDESGMPKERFSAEFPKEGPSILRIQQVVRGDSAAYFCASSPNQFRTANNEKLFFGSGTQLSVL.

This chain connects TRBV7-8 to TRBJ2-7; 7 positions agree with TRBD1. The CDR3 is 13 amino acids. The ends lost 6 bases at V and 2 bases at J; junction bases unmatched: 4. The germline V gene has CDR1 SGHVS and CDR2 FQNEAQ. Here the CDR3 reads CASSIDRAYEQYF. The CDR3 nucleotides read TGTGCCAGCAGTATTGACAGGGCCTACGAGCAGTACTTC.

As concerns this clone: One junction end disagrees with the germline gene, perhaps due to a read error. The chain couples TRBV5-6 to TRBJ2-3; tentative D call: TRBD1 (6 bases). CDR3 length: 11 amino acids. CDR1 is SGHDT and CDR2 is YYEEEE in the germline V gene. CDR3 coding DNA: TGTGCCAGCAGCTTGGGACAGGCTGACGATTTT. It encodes CASSLGQADDF.

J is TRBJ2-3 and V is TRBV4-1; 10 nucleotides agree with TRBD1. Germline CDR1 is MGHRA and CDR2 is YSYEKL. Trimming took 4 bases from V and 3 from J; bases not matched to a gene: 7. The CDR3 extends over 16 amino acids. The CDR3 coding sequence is TGCGCCAGCAGCCTATGGGCGGGACAGGGGACAGATACGCAGTATTTT. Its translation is CASSLWAGQGTDTQYF.

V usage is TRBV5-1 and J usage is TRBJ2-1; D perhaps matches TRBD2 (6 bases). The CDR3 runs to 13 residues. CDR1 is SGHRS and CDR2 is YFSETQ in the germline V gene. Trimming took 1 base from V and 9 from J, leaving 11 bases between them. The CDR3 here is CASSLRVAAEQFF. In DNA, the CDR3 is TGCGCCAGCAGCTTGAGAGTAGCGGCTGAGCAGTTCTTC.

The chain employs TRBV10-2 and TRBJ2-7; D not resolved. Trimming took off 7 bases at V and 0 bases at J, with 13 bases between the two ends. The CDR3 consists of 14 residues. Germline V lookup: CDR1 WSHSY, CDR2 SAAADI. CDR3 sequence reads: CASTITPSSYEQYF. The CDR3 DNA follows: TGCGCCAGCACTATAACGCCGAGCTCCTACGAGCAGTACTTC.

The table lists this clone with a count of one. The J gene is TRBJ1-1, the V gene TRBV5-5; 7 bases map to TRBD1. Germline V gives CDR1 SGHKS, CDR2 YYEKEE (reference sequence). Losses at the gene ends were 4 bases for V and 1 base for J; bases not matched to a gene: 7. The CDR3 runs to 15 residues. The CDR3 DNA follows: TGTGCCAGCAGCGGGGGACAGCTAGGGAACACTGAAGCTTTCTTT. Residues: CASSGGQLGNTEAFF.